The 27 T cell receptor beta chains below come from one sample, sequenced in a study of blood T cell repertoires in COVID-19. The table came from immunoSEQ multiplex PCR; TCRdb's copy has only in-frame clones and leaves some out. The repertoire consists of approximately 300,000 clones, with 85% to 90% occurring once and the leading ten covering roughly 4%. Sequences were obtained from PBMCs or T cells enriched from blood (not recorded which). These receptors originate from a man under 40 who had recovered from COVID-19.

This chain connects TRBV29-1 to TRBJ2-2; D remains unclear. The CDR3 sequence is 13 residues long. The germline V gene encodes CDR1 SQVTM and CDR2 ANQGSEA. Trimming took off 4 bases at V and 2 bases at J, with 8 bases between the two ends. The DNA of the CDR3 is TGCAGCGTTGTACAGACCAACACCGGGGAGCTGTTTTTT. Protein product: CSVVQTNTGELFF.

This chain links TRBV3-1 (or the pseudogene TRBV3-2) with TRBJ2-1; possible D gene TRBD1, 5 bases. In germline, CDR1 is LGHDT, CDR2 YNNKEL (reference sequence). The CDR3 sequence is 13 residues long. Deletions cut 1 base from V and 8 bases from J, with 9 bases between. The CDR3 DNA reads TGTGCCAGCAGCCAAGTTGCAGGGCATGAGCAGTTCTTC. It is translated as CASSQVAGHEQFF.

The chain links TRBV6-1 to TRBJ2-1; the match to TRBD2 covers 10 bases. Trimming at V came to 2 bases and at J to 0 bases, leaving 13 bases not matched to a gene. The CDR3 has 20 amino acids. Germline V gene lookup returns CDR1 MNHNS and CDR2 SASEGT. CDR3 nucleotide sequence: TGTGCCAGCAGTGAATTTACCGTGTGGGTAGCGGGGGGCTCCTACAATGAGCAGTTCTTC. Translation gives CASSEFTVWVAGGSYNEQFF.

The gene calls are TRBV7-8 and TRBJ2-5; D possibly corresponds to TRBD1 (6 bases). Germline V lookup: CDR1 SGHVS, CDR2 FQNEAQ. V lost 5 bases to trimming and J lost 4 bases, with 17 bases between them. The CDR3 contains 15 residues. CDR3 protein: CASSPRGGLPETQYF. In nucleotides, the CDR3 is TGTGCCAGCAGCCCCAGGGGCGGGCTGCCAGAGACCCAGTACTTC.

V gene TRBV4-1 combines with J gene TRBJ2-5; 11 bases agree with TRBD1. Trimming at V came to 5 bases and at J to 7 bases, leaving 12 bases not matched to a gene. Germline loops: CDR1 MGHRA, CDR2 YSYEKL. The CDR3 runs to 16 residues. DNA of the CDR3: TGCGCCAGCAGCGGAGTTCTCCAGGGACAGGGGGGGACCCAGTACTTC. It specifies CASSGVLQGQGGTQYF.

CDR3 loop: CATSAGTSTQGRGDTQYF. CDR3 bases: TGTGCCACCTCAGCCGGGACTAGCACACAGGGCCGAGGGGATACGCAGTATTTT. V gene TRBV28 combines with J gene TRBJ2-3; 9 bases are a match to TRBD2. There are 18 residues in the CDR3. CDR1 MDHEN and CDR2 SYDVKM come from the germline V gene. V trimming: 10 bases; J trimming: 6 bases; junction bases outside the gene matches: 23.

This clone was recorded a few times. The chain has TRBV7-9 and TRBJ2-2, with 7 bases matching TRBD1. Looked up from germline, CDR1 is SEHNR and CDR2 is FQNEAQ (reference sequence). Trimming removed 5 bases from V and 0 bases from J; junction bases left unmatched: 3. The CDR3 totals 15 residues. DNA of the CDR3: TGTGCCAGCAGCATGACAGGGACGAACACCGGGGAGCTGTTTTTT. Translating it yields CASSMTGTNTGELFF.

Note on this clone: Other DNA sequences in the same sample also yield this CDR3. V is TRBV30 and J is TRBJ2-3, with D unclear. The CDR3 consists of 13 residues. Germline CDR1 GTSNPN, CDR2 SVGIG (reference sequence). V was clipped by 4 bases and J by 0 bases, with 8 bases between them. CDR3 nucleotides: TGTGCCTGGACCCCAGGTAGCACAGATACGCAGTATTTT. The encoded protein is CAWTPGSTDTQYF.

The gene calls are TRBV24-1 and TRBJ2-1; D may be TRBD1 (5 bases). The ends were cut back, 7 bases at V and 6 bases at J, with 12 bases in the middle. There are 13 residues in the CDR3. The germline gives CDR1 KGHDR, CDR2 SFDVKD. The CDR3: CATRGVVGNEQFF. In DNA form, the CDR3 reads TGTGCCACCAGAGGGGTGGTTGGCAATGAGCAGTTCTTC.

The chain recombines TRBV11-2 with TRBJ2-1, with D possibly being TRBD2 (5 bases). CDR1 SGHAT and CDR2 FQNNGV come from the germline V gene. Between the trimmed V and J ends, which lost 1 base and 6 bases, there was a span of 10 bases. The CDR3 has 14 residues. The CDR3: CASSLVNAGNEQFF. CDR3 in DNA: TGTGCCAGCAGCTTAGTGAACGCGGGCAATGAGCAGTTCTTC.

This chain uses TRBV10-3 with TRBJ2-7; D is possibly TRBD1 (5 bases). Germline-derived CDR1 and CDR2 are ENHRY and SYGVKD. The CDR3 spans 13 residues. This chain's CDR3 is CEPRAQVSYEQYF. The CDR3 nucleotides read TGTGAACCCAGGGCTCAGGTCTCCTACGAGCAGTACTTC.

The chain has TRBV3-1 (or the pseudogene TRBV3-2) and TRBJ1-3, with D uncertain. In germline, CDR1 is LGHDT, CDR2 YNNKEL (reference sequence). The CDR3 consists of 14 residues. V was pared by 1 base and J by 4 bases, with 8 bases between. CDR3 in amino acids: CASSQGGLGNTIYF. Here the CDR3 DNA reads TGTGCCAGCAGCCAAGGAGGGTTAGGAAACACCATATATTTT.

The chain links TRBV6-5 to TRBJ2-6; TRBD1 agrees at 10 bases. This CDR3 region has 15 residues. CDR1 is MNHEY and CDR2 is SVGAGI in the germline V gene. The trim removed 10 bases at V and 1 base at J, leaving 4 bases unmatched. CDR3 residues: CAMRTGGSGANVLTF. DNA of the CDR3: TGTGCCATGCGGACAGGGGGTTCTGGGGCCAACGTCCTGACTTTC.

The chain carries TRBV6-5 and TRBJ1-1; D is unresolved. The germline V gene encodes CDR1 MNHEY and CDR2 SVGAGI. The V end was cut by 1 base, the J end by 0 bases, with 9 bases between. The CDR3 consists of 15 residues. In DNA, the CDR3 is TGTGCCAGCAGTTACTTTGGGAGGATGAACACTGAAGCTTTCTTT. This translates into CASSYFGRMNTEAFF.

CDR3 coding DNA: TGTGCCAGCAGTGAAGGGGCGGGCTCCTACAATGAGCAGTTCTTC. It is translated as CASSEGAGSYNEQFF. The chain employs TRBV6-1 and TRBJ2-1, with a tentative D call TRBD2 (5 bases). V shed 1 base and J shed 0 bases, with 7 bases lying between them. CDR3 length: 15 residues. The germline gives CDR1 MNHNS, CDR2 SASEGT.

CDR3 in DNA: TGTGCCAGCAGCCCAGGGACTACTAACACCGGGGAGCTGTTTTTT. It specifies CASSPGTTNTGELFF. The gene calls are TRBV9 and TRBJ2-2; TRBD2 agrees at 7 bases. V trimming: 4 bases; J trimming: 2 bases; junction bases outside the gene matches: 5. The V gene's germline CDR1 is SGDLS and CDR2 YYNGEE. The CDR3 has 15 amino acids.

The chain is built from TRBV2 and TRBJ1-2; a possible D gene is TRBD1 (6 bases). This CDR3 is built from 13 residues. Germline assignment: CDR1 SNHLY and CDR2 FYNNEI. V was clipped by 8 bases and J by 6 bases, with 16 bases between them. The CDR3 nucleotides are TGTGCCAGCGAAGAAGAGAGACAGGATGGCTACACCTTC. Its translation: CASEEERQDGYTF. The full variable domain, in which reference TRBV2 and TRBJ1-2 provide the parts outside the CDR3, is EPEVTQTPSHQVTQMGQEVILRCVPISNHLYFYWYRQILGQKVEFLVSFYNNEISEKSEIFDDQFSVERPDGSNFTLKIRSTKLEDSAMYFCASEEERQDGYTFGSGTRLTVV.

This chain joins TRBV6-5 and TRBJ2-1; 13 bases map to TRBD2. This CDR3 has 15 residues. Germline V gives CDR1 MNHEY, CDR2 SVGAGI. The trim removed 7 bases at V and 4 bases at J, leaving 4 bases unmatched. The CDR3 region is CASTVTSGGYNEQFF. The CDR3 nucleotides read TGTGCCAGCACCGTGACTAGCGGGGGGTACAATGAGCAGTTCTTC.

The chain employs TRBV27 and TRBJ2-1; 11 nucleotides align to TRBD2. This CDR3 has 20 residues. V was clipped by 7 bases and J by 7 bases; unmatched bases: 24. Germline V gives CDR1 MNHEY, CDR2 SMNVEV (reference sequence). CDR3 DNA sequence: TGTGCCAGCAACCCCAAGGGACAGGACATAAGACTAGCGGGAAGGAATGAGCAGTTCTTC. Its translation: CASNPKGQDIRLAGRNEQFF.

This rearrangement joins TRBV18 to TRBJ1-2, with D unresolved. V lost 3 bases and J 2 bases, leaving 10 bases between the germline ends. The CDR3 extends over 14 amino acids. Germline values: CDR1 KGHSH, CDR2 LQKENI. CDR3 nucleotide sequence: TGTGCCAGCTCACCCCCCGGGGAGAACTATGGCTACACCTTC. Translating gives CASSPPGENYGYTF.

This clone was seen a few times. V usage is TRBV19 and J usage is TRBJ2-7, with D possibly TRBD2 on 5 matching bases. Trimming shortened V by 8 bases and J by 13 bases, and 21 bases separated the two germline ends. This CDR3 region has 12 residues. Per the germline V gene, CDR1 is LNHDA and CDR2 is SQIVND (reference sequence). The DNA for the CDR3 is TGTGCCAGTGGGGATCAGGTCGGGGTTTTCTACTTC. Translated: CASGDQVGVFYF.

The chain has TRBV6-4 and TRBJ1-6; 10 bases line up with TRBD1. The CDR3 consists of 16 residues. Germline V lookup: CDR1 MRHNA, CDR2 SNTAGT. V was clipped by 1 base and J by 8 bases; unmatched bases: 5. The CDR3 spells CASSDLDRGSDSPLHF. The CDR3 DNA follows: TGTGCCAGCAGTGACTTGGACAGGGGGTCTGATTCACCCCTCCACTTT.

The rearrangement links TRBV24-1 to TRBJ1-1; D might be TRBD1 (5 bases). V was shortened by 10 bases and J by 1 base, with 12 bases between the two germline ends. Germline CDR1 and CDR2: KGHDR and SFDVKD. The CDR3 has 13 amino acids. Here the CDR3 DNA reads TGTGCCACTCGGCGGGGCAAGAACACTGAAGCTTTCTTT. Its protein product is CATRRGKNTEAFF.

The rearrangement links TRBV27 to TRBJ2-3; 11 nucleotides agree with TRBD1. The CDR3 covers 13 residues. In germline, CDR1 is MNHEY, CDR2 SMNVEV (reference sequence). V trimming: 9 bases; J trimming: 4 bases; junction bases outside the gene matches: 3. CDR3 protein: CARDRGRPDTQYF. The CDR3 bases are TGTGCCAGGGACAGGGGGCGCCCAGATACGCAGTATTTT.

The genes are TRBV11-3 and TRBJ2-7; weak D call: TRBD1 (6 bases). V was pared by 2 bases and J by 1 base, with 9 bases between. Germline loops: CDR1 SGHNT, CDR2 YENEEA. The CDR3 has 14 residues. CDR3 nucleotides: TGTGCCAGCAGCTTACCGGGGACATCCTACGAGCAGTACTTC. It specifies CASSLPGTSYEQYF. The full variable domain, with the rest looked up from reference TRBV11-3 and TRBJ2-7, is EAGVVQSPRYKIIEKKQPVAFWCNPISGHNTLYWYLQNLGQGPELLIRYENEEAVDDSQLPKDRFSAERLKGVDSTLKIQPAELGDSAVYLCASSLPGTSYEQYFGPGTRLTVT.

This chain joins TRBV27 and TRBJ2-3; the match to TRBD2 covers 11 bases. The V and J ends lost 5 bases and 6 bases, in that order; junction bases with no gene match: 4. The germline gives CDR1 MNHEY, CDR2 SMNVEV (reference sequence). This CDR3 is built from 14 residues. In DNA form, the CDR3 reads TGTGCCAGCAGTCCCGCTAGCGGGAGGGATACGCAGTATTTT. It yields the protein CASSPASGRDTQYF.

This clone was observed a single time. V gene TRBV24-1 combines with J gene TRBJ2-2; 13 bases agree with TRBD2. Losses at the gene ends were 2 bases for V and 4 bases for J; bases not matched to a gene: 0. The CDR3 has 16 amino acids. Germline V gene sequence: CDR1 KGHDR, CDR2 SFDVKD. The chain's CDR3 is CATSDWTSGSTGELFF. The CDR3 DNA reads as TGTGCCACCAGTGATTGGACTAGCGGGAGCACCGGGGAGCTGTTTTTT.